What follows are 13 T cell receptor beta chains derived from one specimen sequenced in a study of cytomegalovirus exposure and HLA in healthy donors. In the PCR, 60 Vbeta and 13 Jbeta primers were used. Here immunoSEQ multiplex PCR was the method, and the copy in TCRdb shows in-frame clones only, minus some. The sample shows some 150,000 clones, and under 2.5% sits with its ten largest clones. Sample: PBMCs. These receptors were collected from a woman between 18 and 30 years old in good health and CMV-seronegative.

CDR3 protein: CASSLVTGEKLFF. CDR3 nucleotides: TGCGCCAGCAGCTTGGTGACAGGAGAAAAACTGTTTTTT. The chain is built from TRBV5-1 and TRBJ1-4; a possible D gene is TRBD1 (6 bases). Germline V lookup: CDR1 SGHRS, CDR2 YFSETQ. Trimming removed 0 bases at V and 8 bases at J, with 8 bases between. CDR3 length equals 13 residues.

This chain joins TRBV27 and TRBJ2-7; weak D call: TRBD2 (5 bases). Germline CDR1 reads MNHEY; CDR2 reads SMNVEV (reference sequence). The CDR3 consists of 17 residues. With 4 bases removed from V and 3 bases from J, the gap between germline ends came to 22 bases. The CDR3 nucleotides read TGTGCCAGCAGTTCCTATCCCCCTACTAGTGAGTTCTACGAGCAGTACTTC. Amino acid sequence: CASSSYPPTSEFYEQYF.

The J gene is TRBJ2-1, the V gene TRBV6-5; D is uncertain. The germline V gene encodes CDR1 MNHEY and CDR2 SVGAGI. The length of the CDR3 is 13 residues. Trimming left V 2 bases short and J 9 bases short, with 11 bases between. This chain's CDR3 is CASSYRSRLEQFF. The CDR3 coding sequence is TGTGCCAGCAGTTACCGGAGCAGACTTGAGCAGTTCTTC.

This chain joins TRBV7-9 and TRBJ1-1; 7 bases are a match to TRBD1. This CDR3 is built from 17 residues. J gave up 1 base and V 5 bases, and 13 bases lay outside the gene matches. The germline V gene has CDR1 SEHNR and CDR2 FQNEAQ (reference sequence). The CDR3 is CASSLPGRTGTNTEAFF. CDR3 in DNA: TGTGCCAGCAGCCTACCGGGCCGGACAGGAACGAACACTGAAGCTTTCTTT.

The CDR3 DNA sequence: TGTGCCAGCGAACAGGGTGGGAGCGGGAGGGGAGAGACCCAGTACTTC. Translation: CASEQGGSGRGETQYF. This chain links TRBV7-3 with TRBJ2-5; 10 positions agree with TRBD2. CDR1 and CDR2 from the germline V gene are SGHTA and FQGTGA. V lost 8 bases and J lost 4; bases outside the gene matches: 13. CDR3 length: 16 amino acids.

The chain employs TRBV7-8 and TRBJ1-2, with D maybe TRBD1 (5 bases). The CDR3 runs 14 residues. Trimming stripped 3 bases from V and 2 bases from J, with 10 bases between. Germline loops: CDR1 SGHVS, CDR2 FQNEAQ. For the CDR3, the DNA is TGTGCCAGCAGCTTGGGCCGGGGGAACTATGGCTACACCTTC. Its protein product is CASSLGRGNYGYTF.

This rearrangement joins TRBV19 to TRBJ2-3, with D perhaps matching TRBD2 (5 bases). The CDR3 contains 17 residues. The germline gives CDR1 LNHDA, CDR2 SQIVND (reference sequence). The V gene lost 1 base and the J gene lost 6 bases, with 20 bases spanning the gap. The CDR3 DNA follows: TGTGCCAGTAGTATAGGCCCGGGGTCTCGACCTTTCGATACGCAGTATTTT. The encoded protein is CASSIGPGSRPFDTQYF.

The genes are TRBV9 and TRBJ2-1; TRBD2 matches at 13 bases. CDR3 size: 17 residues. Trimming took 3 bases from V and 0 from J; bases not matched to a gene: 3. Germline CDR1 and CDR2: SGDLS and YYNGEE. The CDR3 DNA is TGTGCCAGCAGCGCCGGACTAGCGGGAGCCTCCTACAATGAGCAGTTCTTC. It encodes CASSAGLAGASYNEQFF.

The chain employs TRBV19 and TRBJ2-6; a possible D gene is TRBD2 (7 bases). The V and J ends lost 5 bases and 13 bases respectively, with 24 bases between them. This CDR3 has 16 residues. Germline V gene lookup returns CDR1 LNHDA and CDR2 SQIVND (reference sequence). CDR3 sequence reads: CASSPRDGGPYEVLTF. CDR3 DNA sequence: TGTGCCAGTAGTCCCCGGGACGGGGGGCCCTACGAGGTCCTGACTTTC.

The chain employs TRBV5-5 and TRBJ2-1; a weak D match, TRBD2 (5 bases). CDR1 and CDR2 (germline): SGHKS, YYEKEE (reference sequence). The length of the CDR3 is 11 residues. Trimming took 7 bases from V and 4 from J, leaving 6 bases between them. The CDR3 DNA sequence: TGTGCCAGCCGGGGATACAATGAGCAGTTCTTC. Translating it yields CASRGYNEQFF.

V usage is TRBV6-4 and J usage is TRBJ2-4, with TRBD2 matching 11 bases. Trimming took 4 bases from V and 0 from J; bases not matched to a gene: 14. Per germline, CDR1 MRHNA and CDR2 SNTAGT. This CDR3 has 20 amino acids. The CDR3 here is CASSVVTSGKPNLAKNIQYF. The CDR3 coding sequence is TGTGCCAGCAGTGTCGTGACTAGCGGGAAACCAAATCTAGCCAAAAACATTCAGTACTTC.

This chain uses TRBV4-3 with TRBJ2-1; TRBD2 aligns across 9 bases. After removal of 4 bases from V and 3 bases from J, the junction contained 7 bases not matched to a gene. Per germline, CDR1 LGHNA and CDR2 YSLEER. This CDR3 comprises 16 residues. CDR3 DNA: TGCGCCAGCAGCCGATCGCGGGAGGGCCTCTACAATGAGCAGTTCTTC. Encoded protein: CASSRSREGLYNEQFF.

This chain links TRBV5-6 with TRBJ1-4; TRBD1 is a possible D gene (5 bases). CDR1 is SGHDT and CDR2 is YYEEEE in the germline V gene. Trimming removed 0 bases from V and 8 bases from J, with 17 bases in between. The CDR3 spans 16 residues. The CDR3 DNA reads TGTGCCAGCAGCTTGGCCCCCCCCCTAAGGGGCGAAAAACTGTTTTTT. It encodes CASSLAPPLRGEKLFF.